Following are 25 T cell receptor beta chains from one sample sequenced in a study of OX40 agonist ivuxolimab in advanced cancers. Using immunoSEQ multiplex PCR, the repertoire was profiled, and TCRdb retains in-frame clones only, with some absent. The table includes roughly 70,000 clones, roughly 87% detected once. The source material was CD4+ or CD8+ T cells sorted from blood, sampled in a trial of the OX40 agonist ivuxolimab. Receptors originate from an adult with an advanced solid tumor such as melanoma, head and neck, liver or kidney cancer.

The rearrangement uses TRBV5-1 and TRBJ2-7; D is unresolved. Germline V gives CDR1 SGHRS, CDR2 YFSETQ. V gave up 1 base and J gave up 0 bases, with 8 bases separating them. The CDR3 sequence is 14 residues long. CDR3 in amino acids: CASSLNPASYEQYF. The CDR3 DNA sequence: TGCGCCAGCAGCTTGAATCCAGCCTCCTACGAGCAGTACTTC.

Turning to this clone: Distinct nucleotide sequences in the sample also encode this CDR3. This chain uses TRBV27 with TRBJ1-6; D uncertain. V was cut by 2 bases and J by 8 bases, with 10 bases left in between. The CDR3 is 14 residues long. Germline CDR1 is MNHEY and CDR2 is SMNVEV (reference sequence). Written as DNA, the CDR3 is TGTGCCAGCAGTTTAACCGGTTCGGATTCACCCCTCCACTTT. This gives the protein CASSLTGSDSPLHF.

The rearrangement uses TRBV7-2 and TRBJ2-1, with D possibly being TRBD2 (6 bases). The CDR3 has 14 residues. Germline CDR1 reads SGHTA; CDR2 reads FQGNSA. V gave up 8 bases and J gave up 2 bases, with 13 bases separating them. The CDR3 sequence: CASRSGGAYNEQFF. As DNA, the CDR3 is TGTGCCAGCCGTAGCGGAGGAGCCTACAATGAGCAGTTCTTC.

The chain carries TRBV12-5 and TRBJ1-2; D remains unclear. The CDR3 has 14 residues. V lost 0 bases and J lost 1, with 6 bases in between. Germline assignment: CDR1 LGHNT and CDR2 FRNRAP. The CDR3 reads CASGLVPNNYGYTF. CDR3 DNA sequence: TGTGCTAGTGGTTTGGTACCCAATAACTATGGCTACACCTTC.

This sequence joins TRBV11-2 and TRBJ2-7, with TRBD2 matching 10 bases. The CDR3 extends over 15 amino acids. CDR1 SGHAT and CDR2 FQNNGV come from the germline V gene. With V trimmed by 8 bases and J by 3 bases, 10 bases remained unmatched. The CDR3 spells CASRILSGRVYEQYF. DNA of the CDR3: TGTGCCAGCCGGATCCTCAGCGGGAGGGTCTACGAGCAGTACTTC.

The chain employs TRBV11-2 and TRBJ1-3; a weak D match, TRBD1 (6 bases). Germline assignment: CDR1 SGHAT and CDR2 FQNNGV. The CDR3 has 14 amino acids. The germline V and J ends were trimmed by 4 bases and 4 bases, with 11 bases remaining between them. Written as DNA, the CDR3 is TGTGCCAGCAGCTCATGGACAGCCGGAAACACCATATATTTT. Its translation: CASSSWTAGNTIYF.

The chain combines TRBV11-2 with TRBJ2-7, with 10 nucleotides matching TRBD1. Germline CDR1 SGHAT, CDR2 FQNNGV. CDR3 length equals 15 residues. After removal of 5 bases from V and 2 bases from J, the junction contained 6 bases not matched to a gene. Here the CDR3 DNA reads TGTGCCAGCAGCCGGCCGGGACAGGGGACCTACGAGCAGTACTTC. It encodes CASSRPGQGTYEQYF.

The chain joins TRBV7-2 to TRBJ2-4, with D uncertain. This CDR3 region has 14 residues. Germline-derived CDR1 and CDR2 are SGHTA and FQGNSA. The V end lost 5 bases, the J end lost 1 base, and 9 bases lay between the germline ends. CDR3 residues: CASSPPAAKNIQYF. The CDR3 DNA reads TGTGCCAGCAGCCCCCCTGCGGCCAAAAACATTCAGTACTTC.

The DNA for the CDR3 is TGTGCCAGCAGCCCCGCGGGGCGAGACACTGAAGCTTTCTTT. Translated, it gives CASSPAGRDTEAFF. This chain connects TRBV6-5 to TRBJ1-1, with D possibly TRBD1 on 5 matching bases. The CDR3 has 14 amino acids. Per the germline V gene, CDR1 is MNHEY and CDR2 is SVGAGI. The ends were cut back, 6 bases at V and 3 bases at J, with 14 bases in the middle.

CDR3 amino acids: CASGTLRETEQFF. The CDR3 DNA reads TGTGCCAGCGGAACCCTTAGGGAGACAGAGCAGTTCTTC. The gene calls are TRBV14 and TRBJ2-1, with a possible D match to TRBD2 (5 bases). Trimming took off 8 bases at V and 10 bases at J, with 18 bases between the two ends. CDR3 length: 13 amino acids. Germline V CDR1 and CDR2: SGHDN, FVKESK. Variable domain in full (rest from reference TRBV14 and TRBJ2-1): EAGVTQFPSHSVIEKGQTVTLRCDPISGHDNLYWYRRVMGKEIKFLLHFVKESKQDESGMPNNRFLAERTGGTYSTLKVQPAELEDSGVYFCASGTLRETEQFFGPGTRLTVL.

The chain joins TRBV18 to TRBJ2-5; D is ambiguous. The V gene lost 6 bases and the J gene lost 5 bases, with 16 bases spanning the gap. There are 14 residues in the CDR3. From germline, CDR1 is KGHSH and CDR2 LQKENI. CDR3 coding DNA: TGTGCCAGCTCCCTCGGGCTTAATGGGGAGACCCAGTACTTC. It specifies CASSLGLNGETQYF.

This clone showed up just once. The rearrangement uses TRBV7-2 and TRBJ2-1; 10 positions match TRBD2. Germline CDR1 SGHTA, CDR2 FQGNSA. V lost 3 bases and J lost 9; bases outside the gene matches: 5. The CDR3 has 14 amino acids. For the CDR3, the DNA is TGTGCCAGCAGCTTTCTAGCGGGGGACACTGAGCAGTTCTTC. This sequence encodes CASSFLAGDTEQFF.

This sequence joins TRBV5-1 and TRBJ2-1; D gene unclear. The length of the CDR3 is 11 residues. Germline CDR1 and CDR2: SGHRS and YFSETQ. V was clipped by 0 bases and J by 5 bases, with 0 bases between them. CDR3 loop: CASSLDNEQFF. CDR3 in DNA: TGCGCCAGCAGCTTGGACAATGAGCAGTTCTTC.

The chain is built from TRBV7-2 and TRBJ2-7, with TRBD1 as a possible D gene (5 bases). The ends were cut back, 4 bases at V and 0 bases at J, with 10 bases in the middle. The CDR3 length is 14 residues. The germline gives CDR1 SGHTA, CDR2 FQGNSA. CDR3 nucleotides: TGTGCCAGCAGCTCCGGACACGGCTCCTACGAGCAGTACTTC. It translates to CASSSGHGSYEQYF.

The chain couples TRBV4-1 to TRBJ2-3, with D perhaps matching TRBD2 (5 bases). Germline values: CDR1 MGHRA, CDR2 YSYEKL. V shed 4 bases and J shed 0 bases, with 23 bases lying between them. The CDR3 has 19 residues. Written as DNA, the CDR3 is TGCGCCAGCAGCCGAAAAGGGCGTGGACTCTCCTCTAGCACAGATACGCAGTATTTT. This codes for CASSRKGRGLSSSTDTQYF.

The CDR3 reads CASSHDSIIQGAYGYTF. CDR3 bases: TGCGCCAGCAGCCACGATTCTATCATTCAGGGGGCCTATGGCTACACCTTC. The V call is TRBV4-1, the J call TRBJ1-2; TRBD1 matches 8 bases. J gave up 4 bases and V 3 bases, and 13 bases lay outside the gene matches. Germline V CDR1 and CDR2: MGHRA, YSYEKL. CDR3 length equals 17 residues.

The chain employs TRBV9 and TRBJ2-1; 7 nucleotides line up with TRBD2. This CDR3 region has 14 residues. CDR1 is SGDLS, CDR2 YYNGEE, per germline. Trimming at V came to 4 bases and at J to 5 bases, leaving 6 bases not matched to a gene. The CDR3 loop is CASSPREGDNEQFF. In DNA, the CDR3 is TGTGCCAGCAGCCCGAGGGAGGGAGACAATGAGCAGTTCTTC.

The chain links TRBV14 to TRBJ1-1; D gene ambiguous. CDR1 is SGHDN and CDR2 is FVKESK in the germline V gene. V gave up 0 bases and J gave up 11 bases, with 10 bases separating them. The CDR3 has 12 residues. CDR3 bases: TGTGCCAGCAGCCAAGATGGGCTGTGGGCTTTCTTT. The encoded protein is CASSQDGLWAFF. Supplemented by reference TRBV14 and TRBJ1-1, the full variable domain reads EAGVTQFPSHSVIEKGQTVTLRCDPISGHDNLYWYRRVMGKEIKFLLHFVKESKQDESGMPNNRFLAERTGGTYSTLKVQPAELEDSGVYFCASSQDGLWAFFGQGTRLTVV.

V is TRBV14 and J is TRBJ2-2; D uncertain. CDR1 and CDR2 (germline): SGHDN, FVKESK. The CDR3 runs 14 residues. The V end was cut by 6 bases, the J end by 4 bases, with 12 bases between. DNA for the CDR3: TGTGCCAGCAGGATAGCCTCCCCCACCGGGGAGCTGTTTTTT. Translation gives CASRIASPTGELFF.

The gene calls are TRBV4-1 and TRBJ1-1; unclear D gene. Germline loops: CDR1 MGHRA, CDR2 YSYEKL. The CDR3 loop spans 17 amino acids. Trimming removed 0 bases at V and 5 bases at J, with 19 bases between. The CDR3 reads CASSQDPAQSLGTEAFF. CDR3 in DNA: TGCGCCAGCAGCCAAGATCCCGCTCAAAGCCTTGGGACTGAAGCTTTCTTT.

V gene TRBV19 combines with J gene TRBJ2-7; 7 bases are a match to TRBD2. Germline values: CDR1 LNHDA, CDR2 SQIVND (reference sequence). Unmatched junction bases numbered 13, after V lost 6 bases and J lost 5 bases. The CDR3 is 15 amino acids. This CDR3 is CASSQPGTTSNEQYF. The CDR3 DNA follows: TGTGCCAGTAGCCAACCCGGGACTACCTCGAACGAGCAGTACTTC.

The rearrangement uses TRBV2 and TRBJ1-5; D gene ambiguous. The germline V gene has CDR1 SNHLY and CDR2 FYNNEI. V lost 8 bases and J 0 bases, leaving 14 bases between the germline ends. The CDR3 spans 15 residues. The chain's CDR3 is CASQFVQNSNQPQHF. DNA of the CDR3: TGTGCCAGCCAATTCGTGCAGAATAGCAATCAGCCCCAGCATTTT. Based on the CDR3 plus reference TRBV2 and TRBJ1-5, the full variable domain is EPEVTQTPSHQVTQMGQEVILRCVPISNHLYFYWYRQILGQKVEFLVSFYNNEISEKSEIFDDQFSVERPDGSNFTLKIRSTKLEDSAMYFCASQFVQNSNQPQHFGDGTRLSIL.

V gene TRBV7-2 combines with J gene TRBJ2-3, with TRBD2 identical over 11 bases. CDR3 length equals 14 residues. The J segment lost 8 bases and the V segment lost 1 base, leaving 2 bases of the junction unmatched. From germline, CDR1 is SGHTA and CDR2 FQGNSA. The CDR3 DNA is TGTGCCAGCAGCTTAGGGACTAGCGGGCTTACGCAGTATTTT. Its protein product is CASSLGTSGLTQYF.

This clone has only a few counts. The chain has TRBV29-1 and TRBJ2-5; D not certain. V shed 3 bases and J shed 4 bases, with 9 bases lying between them. From germline, CDR1 is SQVTM and CDR2 ANQGSEA. The CDR3 contains 12 residues. The CDR3 is CSVEGSAETQYF. CDR3 DNA: TGCAGCGTTGAGGGGTCCGCAGAGACCCAGTACTTC.

About this clone: A junction end diverges from the germline sequence, so it may reflect a read error. The chain uses TRBV7-7 and TRBJ2-5; D is ambiguous. The CDR3 is made up of 12 amino acids. In germline, CDR1 is SSHAT, CDR2 FNYEAQ (reference sequence). The CDR3 is CASSQDQETQYF. The CDR3, as DNA: TGTGCTAGCAGCCAAGATCAAGAGACCCAGTACTTC. The full variable domain, in which reference TRBV7-7 and TRBJ2-5 provide the parts outside the CDR3, is GAGVSQSPRYKVTKRGQDVTLRCDPISSHATLYWYQQALGQGPEFLTYFNYEAQPDKSGLPSDRFSAERPEGSISTLTIQRTEQRDSAMYRCASSQDQETQYFGPGTRLLVL.